Listed here are 9 T cell receptor beta chains from one sample, sequenced in a study of regulatory T cells in long-lasting Graves disease. Time point here: persistent/refractory GD, antithyroid drugs over 5 years with positive TRAb. Preparation of the TCR library used RNA extracted from PBMCs. The TCR beta library used iRepertoire HTBI primers with Arm-PCR amplification of CDR3. TCRdb called the multiplex PCR reads again in MiXCR, with one record for every CDR3 protein. The sample carries about 660,000 distinct CDR3 sequences, around 30% recorded once. The source was peripheral blood mononuclear cells (PBMCs), collected when the disease was refractory, from a patient treated with antithyroid drugs. Receptor source: a female donor with Graves disease.

V usage is TRBV19 and J usage is TRBJ1-2; D is uncertain. CDR3 length: 12 residues. Germline V gene sequence: CDR1 LNHDA, CDR2 SQIVND (reference sequence). The ends were cut back, 3 bases at V and 7 bases at J, with 9 bases in the middle. Written as DNA, the CDR3 is TGTGCCAGTAGTATTCGGACGGCTGGCTACACCTTC. Translated, it gives CASSIRTAGYTF. The full variable domain, completed using reference TRBV19 and TRBJ1-2, is DGGITQSPKYLFRKEGQNVTLSCEQNLNHDAMYWYRQDPGQGLRLIYYSQIVNDFQKGDIAEGYSVSREKKESFPLTVTSAQKNPTAFYLCASSIRTAGYTFGSGTRLTVV.

The chain uses TRBV7-8 and TRBJ1-5; D ambiguous. This CDR3 comprises 15 residues. CDR1 SGHVS and CDR2 FQNEAQ come from the germline V gene. Trimming pared 1 base from V and 4 bases from J, leaving 11 bases between. The CDR3 region has the DNA TGTGCCAGCAGCTTAGTGTCCGGGATTAATCAGCCCCAGCATTTT. It codes for CASSLVSGINQPQHF. Full variable domain (missing parts from reference TRBV7-8 and TRBJ1-5): GAGVSQSPRYKVAKRGQDVALRCDPISGHVSLFWYQQALGQGPEFLTYFQNEAQLDKSGLPSDRFFAERPEGSVSTLKIQRTQQEDSAVYLCASSLVSGINQPQHFGDGTRLSIL.

The rearrangement links TRBV10-1 to TRBJ2-3; 10 bases are a match to TRBD2. CDR3 length: 17 amino acids. Germline trimming cut 0 bases from V and 5 bases from J; bases unmatched to any gene: 8. The V gene's germline CDR1 is WNHNN and CDR2 SYGVQD (reference sequence). CDR3 sequence reads: CASSESRASGRIDTQYF. The CDR3 bases are TGCGCCAGCAGTGAGTCGAGGGCTAGCGGGAGAATAGATACGCAGTATTTT.

This clonotype was counted only a few times. This chain joins TRBV12-3 or TRBV12-4 and TRBJ2-7, with TRBD2 matching 8 bases. J lost 12 bases, V lost 8 bases, and 12 bases had no gene match. The CDR3 length is 12 residues. The CDR3 DNA follows: TGTGCCAGCGGGGCGGGTTTAGCGGGAATGTACTTC. It specifies CASGAGLAGMYF.

The chain has TRBV28 and TRBJ1-2, with 8 bases identical to TRBD1. The CDR3 has 14 residues. Per germline, CDR1 MDHEN and CDR2 SYDVKM. J was trimmed by 2 bases and V by 7 bases; bases with no gene match: 6. The CDR3 is CASTDTGGNYGYTF. The CDR3 region has the DNA TGTGCCAGCACAGATACAGGGGGAAACTATGGCTACACCTTC.

This clonotype was seen more than once but under ten times. V gene TRBV6-1 combines with J gene TRBJ1-5; D is possibly TRBD1 (6 bases). CDR3 length: 17 amino acids. Deletions cut 8 bases from V and 7 bases from J, with 27 bases between. The germline V gene encodes CDR1 MNHNS and CDR2 SASEGT. CDR3 sequence (DNA): TGTGCCAGCCACAAACGCGGGCAGGGGAGGATTCAACAGCCCCAGCATTTT. Translating it yields CASHKRGQGRIQQPQHF.

The V gene is TRBV20-1, the J gene TRBJ2-3; D perhaps matches TRBD2 (6 bases). The CDR3 is made up of 16 amino acids. The V gene's germline CDR1 is DFQATT and CDR2 SNEGSKA (reference sequence). V was shortened by 2 bases and J by 4 bases, with 19 bases between the two germline ends. The CDR3 coding sequence is TGCAGTGCTAGACCCGTGGGCGGGGCCCCCCCAGATACGCAGTATTTT. As protein: CSARPVGGAPPDTQYF.

This chain links TRBV29-1 with TRBJ1-2, with D uncertain. This CDR3 contains 11 residues. The V gene lost 4 bases and the J gene lost 3 bases, with 6 bases spanning the gap. CDR1 is SQVTM, CDR2 ANQGSEA, per germline. This CDR3 reads CSVGQHYGYTF. CDR3 DNA sequence: TGCAGCGTTGGTCAGCACTATGGCTACACCTTC.

This clonotype was seen at least ten times. The chain recombines TRBV28 with TRBJ1-2, with D unresolved. V was cut by 2 bases and J by 2 bases, with 0 bases left in between. The CDR3 sequence is 11 residues long. Germline V gives CDR1 MDHEN, CDR2 SYDVKM. This chain's CDR3 is CASSLNYGYTF. The CDR3 region has the DNA TGTGCCAGCAGTTTAAACTATGGCTACACCTTC.